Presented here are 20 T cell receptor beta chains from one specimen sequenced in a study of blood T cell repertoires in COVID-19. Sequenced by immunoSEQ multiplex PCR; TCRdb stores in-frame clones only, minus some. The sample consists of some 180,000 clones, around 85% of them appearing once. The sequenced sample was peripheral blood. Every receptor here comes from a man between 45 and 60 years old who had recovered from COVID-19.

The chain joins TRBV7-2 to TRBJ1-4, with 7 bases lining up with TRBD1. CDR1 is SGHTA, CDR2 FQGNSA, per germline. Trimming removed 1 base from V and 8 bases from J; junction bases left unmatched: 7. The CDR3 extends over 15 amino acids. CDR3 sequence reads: CASSLGGRGKEKLFF. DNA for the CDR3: TGTGCCAGCAGCTTAGGTGGCAGGGGGAAGGAAAAACTGTTTTTT.

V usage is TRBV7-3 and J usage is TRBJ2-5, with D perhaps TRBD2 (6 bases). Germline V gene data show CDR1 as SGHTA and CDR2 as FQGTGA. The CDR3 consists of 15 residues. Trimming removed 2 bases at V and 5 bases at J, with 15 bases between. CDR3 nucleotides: TGTGCCAGCAGCTTATCCCAAGGACGGGGGGAGACCCAGTACTTC. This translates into CASSLSQGRGETQYF.

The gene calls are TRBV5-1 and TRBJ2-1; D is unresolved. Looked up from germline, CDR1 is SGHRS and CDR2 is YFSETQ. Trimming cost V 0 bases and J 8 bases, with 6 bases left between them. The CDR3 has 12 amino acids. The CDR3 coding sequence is TGCGCCAGCAGCTTGGCGTATCATGAGCAGTTCTTC. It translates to CASSLAYHEQFF.

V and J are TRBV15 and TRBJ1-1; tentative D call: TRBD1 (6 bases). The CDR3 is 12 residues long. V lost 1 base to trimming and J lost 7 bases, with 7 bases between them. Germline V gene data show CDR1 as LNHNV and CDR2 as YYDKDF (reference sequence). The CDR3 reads CATSRARGEAFF. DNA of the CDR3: TGTGCCACCAGCAGAGCCAGGGGTGAAGCTTTCTTT.

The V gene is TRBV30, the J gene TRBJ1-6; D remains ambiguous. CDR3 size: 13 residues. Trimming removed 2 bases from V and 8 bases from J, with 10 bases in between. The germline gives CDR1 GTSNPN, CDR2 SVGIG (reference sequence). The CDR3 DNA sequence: TGTGCCTGGAGTCTTGAGGGATATTCACCCCTCCACTTT. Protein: CAWSLEGYSPLHF.

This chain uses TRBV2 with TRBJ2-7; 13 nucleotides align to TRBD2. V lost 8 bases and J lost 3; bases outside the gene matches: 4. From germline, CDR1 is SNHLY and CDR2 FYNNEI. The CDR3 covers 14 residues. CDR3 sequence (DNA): TGTGCCAGCTCGGGACTAGCGGGGCACTACGAGCAGTACTTC. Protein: CASSGLAGHYEQYF.

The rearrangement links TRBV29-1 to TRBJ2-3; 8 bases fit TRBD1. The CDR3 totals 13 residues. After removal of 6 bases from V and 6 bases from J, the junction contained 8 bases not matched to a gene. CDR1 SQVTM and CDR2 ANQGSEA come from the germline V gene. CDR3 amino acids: CSVAGTGADTQYF. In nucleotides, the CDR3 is TGCAGCGTAGCCGGGACAGGAGCTGATACGCAGTATTTT.

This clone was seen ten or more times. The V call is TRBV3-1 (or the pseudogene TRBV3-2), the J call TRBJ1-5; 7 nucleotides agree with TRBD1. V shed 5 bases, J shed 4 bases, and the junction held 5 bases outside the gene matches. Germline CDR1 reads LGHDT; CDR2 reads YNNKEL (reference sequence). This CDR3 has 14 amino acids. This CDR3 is CASSSGQLNQPQHF. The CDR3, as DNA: TGTGCCAGCAGCTCGGGACAGTTAAATCAGCCCCAGCATTTT.

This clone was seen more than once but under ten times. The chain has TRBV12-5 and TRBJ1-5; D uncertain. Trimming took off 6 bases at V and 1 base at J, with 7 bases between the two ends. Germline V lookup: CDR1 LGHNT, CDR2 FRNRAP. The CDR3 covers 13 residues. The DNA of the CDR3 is TGTGCTAGTGGCCCCCAAAGCAATCAGCCCCAGCATTTT. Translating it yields CASGPQSNQPQHF.

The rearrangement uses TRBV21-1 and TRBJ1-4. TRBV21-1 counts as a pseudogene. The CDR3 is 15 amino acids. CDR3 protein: CASSKGGQSNEKLFF. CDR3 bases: TGTGCCAGCAGCAAAGGAGGTCAGTCTAATGAAAAACTGTTTTTT.

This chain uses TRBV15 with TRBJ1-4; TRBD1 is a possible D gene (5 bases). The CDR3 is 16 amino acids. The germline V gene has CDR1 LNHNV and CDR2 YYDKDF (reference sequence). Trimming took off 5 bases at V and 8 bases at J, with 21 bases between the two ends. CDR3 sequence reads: CATSGGWLGSGEKLFF. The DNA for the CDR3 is TGTGCCACCAGCGGGGGGTGGTTGGGCTCTGGAGAAAAACTGTTTTTT.

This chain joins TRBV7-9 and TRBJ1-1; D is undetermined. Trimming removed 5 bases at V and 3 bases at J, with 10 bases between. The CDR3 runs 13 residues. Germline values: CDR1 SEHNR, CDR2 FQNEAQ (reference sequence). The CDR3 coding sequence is TGTGCCAGCAGCCTAACGGGGTACACTGAAGCTTTCTTT. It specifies CASSLTGYTEAFF.

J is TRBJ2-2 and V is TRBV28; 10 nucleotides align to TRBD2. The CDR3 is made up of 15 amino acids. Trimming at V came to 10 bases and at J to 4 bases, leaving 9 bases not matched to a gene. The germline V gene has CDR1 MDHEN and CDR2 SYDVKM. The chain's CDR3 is CAIPSGSGVTGELFF. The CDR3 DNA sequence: TGTGCCATCCCTAGCGGGAGTGGCGTCACCGGGGAGCTGTTTTTT.

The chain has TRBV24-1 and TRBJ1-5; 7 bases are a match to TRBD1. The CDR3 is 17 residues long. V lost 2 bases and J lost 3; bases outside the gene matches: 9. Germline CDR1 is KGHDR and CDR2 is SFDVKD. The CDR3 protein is CATSDSTGTVPNQPQHF. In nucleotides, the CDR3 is TGTGCCACCAGTGATTCAACCGGGACAGTCCCCAATCAGCCCCAGCATTTT.

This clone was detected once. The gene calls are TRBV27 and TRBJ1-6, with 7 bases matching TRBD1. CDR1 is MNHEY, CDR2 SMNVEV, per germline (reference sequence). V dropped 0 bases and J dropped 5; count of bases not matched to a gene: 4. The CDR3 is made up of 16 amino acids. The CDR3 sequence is CASSLSGTANNSPLHF. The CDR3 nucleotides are TGTGCCAGCAGTTTATCCGGGACAGCGAATAATTCACCCCTCCACTTT.

CDR3 loop: CASSESNGDRGYEQYF. The CDR3 nucleotides are TGCGCCAGCAGTGAGTCGAATGGGGACAGGGGTTACGAGCAGTACTTC. The rearrangement uses TRBV10-1 and TRBJ2-7, with 10 bases aligning to TRBD1. This CDR3 comprises 16 residues. Germline CDR1 is WNHNN and CDR2 is SYGVQD (reference sequence). With 0 bases clipped from V and 4 bases from J, the junction kept 6 bases outside the gene matches.

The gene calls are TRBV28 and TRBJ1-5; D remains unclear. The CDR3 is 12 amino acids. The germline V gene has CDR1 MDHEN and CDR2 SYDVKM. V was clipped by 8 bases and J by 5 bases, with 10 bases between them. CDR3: CASGGLDQPQHF. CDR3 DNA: TGTGCCAGCGGAGGGTTAGATCAGCCCCAGCATTTT. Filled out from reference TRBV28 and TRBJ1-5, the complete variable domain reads DVKVTQSSRYLVKRTGEKVFLECVQDMDHENMFWYRQDPGLGLRLIYFSYDVKMKEKGDIPEGYSVSREKKERFSLILESASTNQTSMYLCASGGLDQPQHFGDGTRLSIL.

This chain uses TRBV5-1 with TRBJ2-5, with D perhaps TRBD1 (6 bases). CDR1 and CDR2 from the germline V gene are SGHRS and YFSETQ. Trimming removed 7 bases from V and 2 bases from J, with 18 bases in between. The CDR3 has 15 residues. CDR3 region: CASGVNGQRQETQYF. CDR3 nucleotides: TGCGCCAGCGGAGTAAATGGACAGAGACAAGAGACCCAGTACTTC. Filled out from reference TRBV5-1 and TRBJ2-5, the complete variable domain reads KAGVTQTPRYLIKTRGQQVTLSCSPISGHRSVSWYQQTPGQGLQFLFEYFSETQRNKGNFPGRFSGRQFSNSRSEMNVSTLELGDSALYLCASGVNGQRQETQYFGPGTRLLVL.

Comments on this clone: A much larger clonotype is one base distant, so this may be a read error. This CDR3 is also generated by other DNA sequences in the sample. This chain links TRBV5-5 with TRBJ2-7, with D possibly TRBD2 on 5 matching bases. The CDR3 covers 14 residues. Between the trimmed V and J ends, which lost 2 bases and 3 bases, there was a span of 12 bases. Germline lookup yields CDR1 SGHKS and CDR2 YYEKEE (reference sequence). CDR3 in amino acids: CASSFWEFDYEQYF. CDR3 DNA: TGTGCCAGCAGCTTTTGGGAGTTTGACTACGAGCAGTACTTC.

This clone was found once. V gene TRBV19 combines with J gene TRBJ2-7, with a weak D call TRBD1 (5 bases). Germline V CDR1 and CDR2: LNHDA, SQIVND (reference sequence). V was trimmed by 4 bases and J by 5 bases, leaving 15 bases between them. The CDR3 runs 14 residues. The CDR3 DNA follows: TGTGCCAGTAGTACAACAGGTGCCTCGAACGAGCAGTACTTC. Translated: CASSTTGASNEQYF.